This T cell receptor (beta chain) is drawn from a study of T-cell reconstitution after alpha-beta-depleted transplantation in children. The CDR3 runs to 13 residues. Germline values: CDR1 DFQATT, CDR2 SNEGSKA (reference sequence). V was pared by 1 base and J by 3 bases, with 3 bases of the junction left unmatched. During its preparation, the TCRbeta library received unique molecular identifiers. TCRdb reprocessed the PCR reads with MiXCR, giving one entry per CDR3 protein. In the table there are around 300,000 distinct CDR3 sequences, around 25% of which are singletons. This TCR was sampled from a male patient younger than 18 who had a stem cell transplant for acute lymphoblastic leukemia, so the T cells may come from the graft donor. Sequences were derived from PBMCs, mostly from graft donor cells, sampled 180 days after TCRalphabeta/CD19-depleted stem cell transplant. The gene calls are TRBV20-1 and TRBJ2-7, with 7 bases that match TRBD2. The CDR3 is CSARALADYEQYF. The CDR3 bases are TGCAGTGCTAGAGCCCTAGCGGACTACGAGCAGTACTTC.